Below are 9 T cell receptor beta chains sequenced from a single sample in a study of control samples from healthy donors and cancer patients. Assay used: immunoSEQ multiplex PCR; TCRdb lists only in-frame clones, some missing. The profile shows 190,000 or so clones, about 93% of them singletons. Sample: blood. The receptors were sampled from a man between 18 and 35 years old in good health.

The chain carries TRBV5-6 and TRBJ2-7, with 7 bases matching TRBD1. The CDR3 loop spans 15 amino acids. J lost 3 bases, V lost 5 bases, and 11 bases had no gene match. CDR1 and CDR2 (germline): SGHDT, YYEEEE. CDR3 DNA sequence: TGTGCCAGCAGGTTGTATTTTGGGACAGACTACGAGCAGTACTTC. This gives the protein CASRLYFGTDYEQYF.

The chain employs TRBV2 and TRBJ2-1; 10 bases agree with TRBD2. The J segment lost 6 bases and the V segment lost 8 bases, leaving 10 bases of the junction unmatched. CDR3 length: 15 residues. Germline V gene lookup returns CDR1 SNHLY and CDR2 FYNNEI. This CDR3 reads CASGRTSGVFNEQFF. The DNA for the CDR3 is TGTGCCAGCGGGAGAACTAGCGGGGTTTTCAATGAGCAGTTCTTC.

The chain employs TRBV5-4 and TRBJ2-3; 10 bases fit TRBD2. Per germline, CDR1 SGHNT and CDR2 YYREEE (reference sequence). This CDR3 is 17 amino acids long. The ends lost 6 bases at V and 3 bases at J; junction bases unmatched: 13. This CDR3 is CASKLSGGAGGTDTQYF. CDR3 nucleotides: TGTGCCAGCAAGCTTTCCGGGGGAGCGGGGGGGACAGATACGCAGTATTTT.

V gene TRBV14 combines with J gene TRBJ2-7; 9 bases are a match to TRBD1. Looked up from germline, CDR1 is SGHDN and CDR2 is FVKESK. After removal of 0 bases from V and 3 bases from J, the junction contained 6 bases not matched to a gene. The CDR3 extends over 16 amino acids. CDR3 sequence: CASSQDIQGAIYEQYF. CDR3 nucleotides: TGTGCCAGCAGCCAAGATATACAGGGGGCAATCTACGAGCAGTACTTC.

The chain couples TRBV5-1 to TRBJ2-2; no clear D gene. V gave up 0 bases and J gave up 7 bases, with 7 bases separating them. Germline CDR1 is SGHRS and CDR2 is YFSETQ. CDR3 size: 13 residues. CDR3 coding DNA: TGCGCCAGCAGCTTGGTGATGGGCGGGGAGCTGTTTTTT. Its translation is CASSLVMGGELFF.

V usage is TRBV2 and J usage is TRBJ2-5; D remains ambiguous. The CDR3 length is 13 residues. CDR1 and CDR2 (germline): SNHLY, FYNNEI. Trimming took off 4 bases at V and 5 bases at J, with 11 bases between the two ends. The CDR3 sequence is CASSVYRGETQYF. For the CDR3, the DNA is TGTGCCAGCAGTGTATACCGTGGGGAGACCCAGTACTTC.

The chain uses TRBV21-1 and TRBJ1-5; TRBD1, as called in the table, went unchecked against the DNA. TRBV21-1 has pseudogene status. The CDR3 consists of 15 residues. The CDR3 protein is CASSKDGKGRQPQHF. The CDR3 nucleotides are TGTGCCAGCAGCAAAGACGGCAAGGGGCGGCAGCCCCAGCATTTT.

The chain carries TRBV6-2 or TRBV6-3 and TRBJ2-2; 12 positions match TRBD2. The germline CDR1 and CDR2 sequences are MNHEY and SVGEGT. The V and J ends lost 4 bases and 5 bases, in that order; junction bases with no gene match: 11. This CDR3 comprises 18 residues. The CDR3 DNA is TGTGCCAGCAGTTCCGGACTAGCGGGGCCTTTGGGGACCGGGGAGCTGTTTTTT. Its protein is CASSSGLAGPLGTGELFF.

The J gene is TRBJ1-3, the V gene TRBV3-1 (or the pseudogene TRBV3-2); D uncertain. Deletions cut 5 bases from V and 3 bases from J, with 8 bases between. Germline V gene sequence: CDR1 LGHDT, CDR2 YNNKEL (reference sequence). The CDR3 runs to 13 residues. CDR3 sequence (DNA): TGTGCCAGCAGCTTACTTAGTGGAAACACCATATATTTT. It yields the protein CASSLLSGNTIYF.